The 3 T cell receptor delta chains in this list originate from one sample, sequenced in a study of gamma-delta chains in newborns, infants, children. TCRdb reprocessed the reads using CATT. The data contain 3,000 to 3,500 delta-chain clones, over 2% of them singletons. Sequenced input: blood. These TCRs come from a child who was a newborn, infant or young child, either healthy, febrile or measles-vaccinated (not recorded which).

The genes are TRDV2 and TRDJ1, with 8 bases aligning to TRDD3. Unmatched junction bases numbered 5, after V lost 0 bases and J lost 0 bases. This CDR3 comprises 16 residues. From germline, CDR1 is GEAIGNYY and CDR2 EKD. The CDR3 reads CACDTLGERYTDKLIF. The CDR3 DNA is TGTGCCTGTGACACCCTGGGGGAGAGGTACACCGATAAACTCATCTTT.

This clone has only a few counts. One base away lies a much larger clone, so this may be a sequencing read error. J is TRDJ1 and V is TRDV2; 8 positions match TRDD3. CDR1 and CDR2 from the germline V gene are GEAIGNYY and EKD. CDR3 length equals 20 residues. This CDR3 is CACDTVGGSERTTYTDKLTF. The CDR3 DNA is TGTGCCTGTGACACCGTTGGGGGATCAGAGAGAACTACGTACACCGATAAACTCACCTTT.

The chain has TRDV2 and TRDJ1; 11 bases are shared with TRDD3. V was clipped by 0 bases and J by 3 bases; unmatched bases: 14. CDR3 length: 19 amino acids. Germline V gives CDR1 GEAIGNYY, CDR2 EKD. DNA for the CDR3: TGTGCCTGTGACACCCTACTTACTGGGGGATATCAGAACGCCGATAAACTCATCTTT. Residues: CACDTLLTGGYQNADKLIF.